These 7 T cell receptor beta chains were sequenced from one sample in a study of T cells expressing NK-cell markers. No DNA is given; TCRdb re-called the 5' RACE reads and lists each CDR3 protein once. The table gives some 460,000 distinct CDR3 sequences; the top ten clones make up more than 1.4% of it. The sample taken for sequencing was blood T cells: a sorted CD56 or NKG2C T cell subset, CD4+ or CD8+ T cells, or bulk PBMC T cells (not recorded which). All receptors derive from a woman between 50 and 59 years old in good health.

V usage is TRBV4-1 and J usage is TRBJ2-1. Germline lookup yields CDR1 MGHRA and CDR2 YSYEKL. The CDR3 has 15 amino acids. The CDR3 region is CASSQVRGSYNEQFF.

The chain joins TRBV27 to TRBJ2-1; TCRdb outputs TRBD2, but without DNA this stays unchecked. Germline assignment: CDR1 MNHEY and CDR2 SMNVEV (reference sequence). The CDR3 sequence is 15 residues long. The CDR3 region is CASSPPILAGGAMFF.

The J gene is TRBJ2-2, the V gene TRBV3-1; TCRdb names TRBD2, which stays unverified in the absence of DNA. There are 16 residues in the CDR3. The V gene's germline CDR1 is LGHDT and CDR2 YNNKEL (reference sequence). The CDR3: CASSLPLAGITGELFF.

V usage is TRBV25-1 and J usage is TRBJ2-7. In germline, CDR1 is MGHDK, CDR2 SYGVNS. The CDR3 has 15 amino acids. The CDR3 loop reads CASSATDSWVGEQYF.

V gene TRBV20-1 combines with J gene TRBJ2-1; checking the TCRdb D call of TRBD2 is not possible without DNA. The germline CDR1 and CDR2 sequences are DFQATT and SNEGSKA (reference sequence). The CDR3 totals 17 residues. The CDR3 loop reads CSARVGLREANRNEQFF.

The chain couples TRBV7-2 to TRBJ2-3; TCRdb's D gene call, TRBD2, goes unchecked for lack of DNA. The germline CDR1 and CDR2 sequences are SGHTA and FQGNSA. CDR3 length equals 18 residues. The CDR3 loop reads CASSFRPQLAGRTDTQYF.

The rearrangement links TRBV6-2 or TRBV6-3 to TRBJ2-7. The CDR3 loop spans 11 amino acids. Germline assignment: CDR1 MNHEY and CDR2 SVGEGT. Here the CDR3 reads CASTSGYEQYF.